This is a list of T cell receptor beta chains from one sample in a study of Ad26.COV2.S vaccination and SARS-CoV-2 variants. Profiled with immunoSEQ multiplex PCR; TCRdb holds only in-frame clones, not every one. The table records around 100,000 clones, roughly 75% of them present only once. Material: peripheral blood, obtained after recovery from COVID-19. The receptor set was obtained from a human donor who had recovered from COVID-19. Both conserved end residues are trimmed from each CDR3.

cdr3_aa j_call v_call
ASSSLETGGGHPSINTGELF TRBJ2-2 TRBV21-1
ASSPRSQSTDTQY TRBJ2-3 TRBV18
ASSGYASYEQY TRBJ2-7 TRBV2
ASSLGITGTEAF TRBJ1-1 TRBV5-6
ASTTLFEGISHGYT TRBJ1-2 TRBV19
ASTPRGFTEAF TRBJ1-1 TRBV5-1
ASSFGAGGYGYT TRBJ1-2 TRBV28
ASSLGGAINQPQH TRBJ1-5 TRBV19
ASSLDQVTEAF TRBJ1-1 TRBV7-9
ATSDFQGYNEQF TRBJ2-1 TRBV24-1
ASSLSQRGDTEAF TRBJ1-1 TRBV6-5
ASSLQNGELF TRBJ2-2 TRBV19
ASSLEGVSNQPQH TRBJ1-5 TRBV7-2
ASSSLPMYEQY TRBJ2-7 TRBV27
ASSQGQGRNEKLF TRBJ1-4 TRBV27
ASSQVLAGGLGQVEQY TRBJ2-7 TRBV3-1/TRBV3-2
ASSEVRGDSYEQY TRBJ2-7 TRBV10-1
ASSQDLVLAF TRBJ1-1 TRBV14
ASSSGQGYGYT TRBJ1-2 TRBV7-6
ASSSLVGTDTQY TRBJ2-3 TRBV7-9
ASSLGTPGETQY TRBJ2-5 TRBV11-2
ASSSGGRYEQY TRBJ2-7 TRBV9
SVPGQGQGCT TRBJ1-2 TRBV29-1
ASSGGNIQY TRBJ2-4 TRBV9
ASSYSKYDRNTEAF TRBJ1-1 TRBV6-5
ASSEPDDIETQY TRBJ2-5 TRBV10-1
ASSQEKGWAGGTEAF TRBJ1-1 TRBV4-2
ASSQDARGYEQY TRBJ2-7 TRBV3-1/TRBV3-2
ASSQDHRADTQY TRBJ2-3 TRBV3-1/TRBV3-2
AWESANTGELF TRBJ2-2 TRBV30
ASSEGLGTADTQY TRBJ2-3 TRBV6-1
ASSFGTGRTGELF TRBJ2-2 TRBV5-1
ASSLIGGNVGTEAF TRBJ1-1 TRBV7-2
ASRSSGANVLT TRBJ2-6 TRBV12-3/TRBV12-4
ASSLDMRGRTYEQY TRBJ2-7 TRBV5-5
ASSPGLGGLGNTIY TRBJ1-3 TRBV9
ASRMGLTEPNEKLF TRBJ1-4 TRBV6-6
ASSPPGTGSFEQY TRBJ2-7 TRBV7-9
ASSLNQGDTEAF TRBJ1-1 TRBV7-3
ASSETIPSSYNEQF TRBJ2-1 TRBV2
ASSPGAGYEQY TRBJ2-7 TRBV7-9